These 32 T cell receptor beta chains share one sample of origin, sequenced in a study of T cell responses to AZD1222 COVID-19 vaccine. Measured with immunoSEQ multiplex PCR; TCRdb has only the in-frame clones, and not every one. The sample lists more than 140,000 clones, about nine tenths occurring once. The specimen was peripheral blood, collected on day 0 of AZD1222 vaccination. The receptors here all came from an adult in good health.

The chain employs TRBV4-1 and TRBJ1-1, with 8 bases that match TRBD1. The CDR3 covers 14 residues. J was trimmed by 6 bases and V by 4 bases; bases with no gene match: 7. Germline V gene data show CDR1 as MGHRA and CDR2 as YSYEKL. CDR3 sequence: CASSRKQGGPEAFF. The CDR3, as DNA: TGCGCCAGCAGCCGGAAACAGGGGGGCCCTGAAGCTTTCTTT.

The rearrangement uses TRBV3-1 (or the pseudogene TRBV3-2) and TRBJ2-2; a weak D match, TRBD2 (6 bases). Germline-derived CDR1 and CDR2 are LGHDT and YNNKEL (reference sequence). Trimming stripped 2 bases from V and 5 bases from J, with 9 bases between. The CDR3 length is 14 residues. The CDR3 DNA reads as TGTGCCAGCAGCCAATTAGCGGATACCGGGGAGCTGTTTTTT. This codes for CASSQLADTGELFF.

The chain recombines TRBV5-1 with TRBJ2-3, with TRBD1 as a possible D gene (6 bases). The CDR3 spans 15 residues. V lost 0 bases, J lost 4 bases, and 12 bases lay in between. Germline CDR1 is SGHRS and CDR2 is YFSETQ. The CDR3 protein is CASSLEPGDADTQYF. The CDR3 nucleotides are TGCGCCAGCAGCTTGGAGCCAGGGGATGCAGATACGCAGTATTTT.

J is TRBJ2-3 and V is TRBV24-1; possible D gene TRBD2, 6 bases. Trimming pared 9 bases from V and 9 bases from J, leaving 12 bases between. CDR1 and CDR2 from the germline V gene are KGHDR and SFDVKD. CDR3 length: 11 residues. CDR3 coding DNA: TGTGCCACCCGGGACGGGGGAACGCAGTATTTT. It codes for CATRDGGTQYF.

The V call is TRBV19, the J call TRBJ2-7, with 8 bases aligning to TRBD2. Germline V gives CDR1 LNHDA, CDR2 SQIVND (reference sequence). The CDR3 consists of 16 residues. Trimming cost V 5 bases and J 2 bases; bases outside gene matches: 11. CDR3 sequence: CASSLTPPGLAYEQYF. The CDR3 DNA reads TGTGCCAGTAGTCTGACGCCCCCGGGACTAGCCTACGAGCAGTACTTC.

The chain is built from TRBV5-4 and TRBJ2-7, with D perhaps matching TRBD2 (5 bases). V lost 3 bases, J lost 0 bases, and 7 bases lay in between. This CDR3 has 13 residues. CDR1 and CDR2 from the germline V gene are SGHNT and YYREEE (reference sequence). DNA of the CDR3: TGTGCCAGCAGCTGGAGCGGCTCCTACGAGCAGTACTTC. This codes for CASSWSGSYEQYF.

The chain recombines TRBV11-2 with TRBJ2-2, with 7 bases aligning to TRBD1. The CDR3 consists of 13 residues. Germline V gene lookup returns CDR1 SGHAT and CDR2 FQNNGV. V gave up 5 bases and J gave up 7 bases; unmatched junction bases: 4. The CDR3 here is CASSLQGFGELFF. For the CDR3, the DNA is TGTGCCAGCAGCCTACAGGGGTTCGGGGAGCTGTTTTTT.

V gene TRBV5-1 combines with J gene TRBJ1-1; 8 bases align to TRBD1. With 4 bases clipped from V and 6 bases from J, the junction kept 8 bases outside the gene matches. The CDR3 covers 14 residues. Germline V CDR1 and CDR2: SGHRS, YFSETQ. The CDR3 nucleotides read TGCGCCAGCAGCCATTCAGGGGGCCAGGCTGAAGCTTTCTTT. Protein: CASSHSGGQAEAFF.

The chain uses TRBV10-3 and TRBJ2-3, with D perhaps TRBD2 (6 bases). With 8 bases removed from V and 1 base from J, the gap between germline ends came to 19 bases. This CDR3 comprises 16 residues. Germline V CDR1 and CDR2: ENHRY, SYGVKD. CDR3 amino acids: CAIGGTPLGGTDTQYF. The CDR3 nucleotides read TGTGCCATCGGAGGGACGCCCCTGGGTGGCACAGATACGCAGTATTTT.

The rearrangement joins TRBV5-1 to TRBJ2-1; 14 bases align to TRBD2. V lost 0 bases and J lost 9; bases outside the gene matches: 5. CDR1 is SGHRS and CDR2 is YFSETQ in the germline V gene. The CDR3 sequence is 16 residues long. CDR3 DNA: TGCGCCAGCAGCTTGGGGGGACTAGCGGGAGCAAGTGAGCAGTTCTTC. It codes for CASSLGGLAGASEQFF.

The chain recombines TRBV12-3 or TRBV12-4 with TRBJ2-5; D remains ambiguous. V lost 5 bases and J 4 bases, leaving 8 bases between the germline ends. The CDR3 totals 12 residues. The DNA of the CDR3 is TGTGCCAGCAGTCCGGTGGGAGAGACCCAGTACTTC. It specifies CASSPVGETQYF.

V gene TRBV5-1 combines with J gene TRBJ2-2, with TRBD2 matching over 8 bases. Germline-derived CDR1 and CDR2 are SGHRS and YFSETQ. Trimming at V came to 5 bases and at J to 7 bases, leaving 4 bases not matched to a gene. The CDR3 runs to 13 residues. The CDR3 bases are TGCGCCAGCAGATTCGGGAGGGGCGGGGAGCTGTTTTTT. It translates to CASRFGRGGELFF.

The V call is TRBV2, the J call TRBJ2-5; tentatively, D is TRBD2 (6 bases). CDR1 and CDR2 from the germline V gene are SNHLY and FYNNEI. This CDR3 has 16 amino acids. Trimming left V 3 bases short and J 3 bases short, with 17 bases between. CDR3 in DNA: TGTGCCAGCAGTGACTCCTGGGGCGGGACCAAAGAGACCCAGTACTTC. This codes for CASSDSWGGTKETQYF.

The J gene is TRBJ1-1, the V gene TRBV9, with TRBD1 identical over 7 bases. The junction had 8 bases not matched to a gene; V was cut back by 0 bases and J by 6 bases. Looked up from germline, CDR1 is SGDLS and CDR2 is YYNGEE. The CDR3 consists of 15 residues. The CDR3 loop is CASSVDMGQFAEAFF. The CDR3 nucleotides are TGTGCCAGCAGCGTAGATATGGGACAGTTTGCTGAAGCTTTCTTT.

The table lists this clone with a count of one. V is TRBV18 and J is TRBJ2-7; the match to TRBD1 covers 8 bases. V was pared by 4 bases and J by 2 bases, with 4 bases of the junction left unmatched. The CDR3 contains 14 residues. Germline CDR1 is KGHSH and CDR2 is LQKENI. CDR3 region: CASSRGQGPYEQYF. Here the CDR3 DNA reads TGTGCCAGCTCACGAGGACAGGGCCCCTACGAGCAGTACTTC.

The chain couples TRBV11-3 to TRBJ2-1; a possible D gene is TRBD2 (6 bases). Looked up from germline, CDR1 is SGHNT and CDR2 is YENEEA. V lost 5 bases, J lost 5 bases, and 13 bases lay in between. This CDR3 is built from 14 residues. The CDR3: CASSLGGLNNEQFF. DNA for the CDR3: TGTGCCAGCAGCCTCGGCGGACTAAACAATGAGCAGTTCTTC.

The chain recombines TRBV6-1 with TRBJ2-3; possible D gene TRBD1, 5 bases. V gave up 0 bases and J gave up 6 bases, with 16 bases separating them. The CDR3 runs to 16 residues. Looked up from germline, CDR1 is MNHNS and CDR2 is SASEGT. The CDR3 protein is CASSEAAPQNRDTQYF. The CDR3 bases are TGTGCCAGCAGTGAAGCGGCACCACAGAACAGGGATACGCAGTATTTT.

As DNA, the CDR3 is TGTGCCAGCATGAGGGCTCAGCCCCAGCATTTT. It codes for CASMRAQPQHF. V is TRBV12-3 or TRBV12-4 and J is TRBJ1-5; D is uncertain. Trimming left V 7 bases short and J 6 bases short, with 7 bases between. CDR3 length: 11 residues.

This chain links TRBV9 with TRBJ1-2; D remains unclear. The CDR3 has 13 amino acids. The germline CDR1 and CDR2 sequences are SGDLS and YYNGEE. Between the trimmed V and J ends, which lost 0 bases and 4 bases, there was a span of 7 bases. CDR3 region: CASSVAETYGYTF. The CDR3 DNA sequence: TGTGCCAGCAGCGTAGCAGAGACCTATGGCTACACCTTC.

The chain combines TRBV9 with TRBJ1-2; 8 positions match TRBD1. Germline trimming cut 5 bases from V and 4 bases from J; bases unmatched to any gene: 10. The germline V gene has CDR1 SGDLS and CDR2 YYNGEE. CDR3 length: 15 amino acids. The CDR3 reads CASSPPGTGGYGYTF. As DNA, the CDR3 is TGTGCCAGCAGTCCGCCGGGGACAGGAGGCTATGGCTACACCTTC.

The V and J genes are TRBV18 and TRBJ2-1; no reliable D call. The CDR3 contains 14 residues. V lost 2 bases, J lost 2 bases, and 7 bases lay in between. Looked up from germline, CDR1 is KGHSH and CDR2 is LQKENI. This CDR3 is CASSPADTYNEQFF. In nucleotides, the CDR3 is TGTGCCAGCTCACCAGCCGACACCTACAATGAGCAGTTCTTC.

This rearrangement joins TRBV6-1 to TRBJ1-1, with 7 bases aligning to TRBD1. This CDR3 is built from 18 residues. With V trimmed by 2 bases and J by 9 bases, 21 bases remained unmatched. CDR1 and CDR2 (germline): MNHNS, SASEGT. This CDR3 is CASSESSRGPGVPPQAFF. DNA for the CDR3: TGTGCCAGCAGTGAATCCTCAAGGGGGCCCGGGGTTCCCCCTCAAGCTTTCTTT.

The chain is built from TRBV27 and TRBJ1-2; no firm D call. Germline V gives CDR1 MNHEY, CDR2 SMNVEV (reference sequence). Trimming took 6 bases from V and 7 from J, leaving 9 bases between them. The CDR3 contains 11 residues. CDR3 in DNA: TGTGCCAGCAGAGGAGGGCTTGGCTACACCTTC. This sequence encodes CASRGGLGYTF.

The chain has TRBV25-1 and TRBJ1-1; D unclear. Trimming pared 7 bases from V and 4 bases from J, leaving 7 bases between. This CDR3 comprises 11 residues. Germline CDR1 is MGHDK and CDR2 is SYGVNS. The CDR3 protein is CASTFGTEAFF. The DNA of the CDR3 is TGTGCCAGCACATTTGGCACTGAAGCTTTCTTT.

The genes are TRBV14 and TRBJ2-2; the D gene is possibly TRBD2 (6 bases). This CDR3 region has 18 residues. CDR1 and CDR2 (germline): SGHDN, FVKESK. Between the trimmed V and J ends, which lost 0 bases and 2 bases, there was a span of 16 bases. In DNA, the CDR3 is TGTGCCAGCAGCCAAGATCTAGTAAGCGGGCCTAACACCGGGGAGCTGTTTTTT. Protein product: CASSQDLVSGPNTGELFF. Full variable domain (outside the CDR3, taken from reference TRBV14 and TRBJ2-2): EAGVTQFPSHSVIEKGQTVTLRCDPISGHDNLYWYRRVMGKEIKFLLHFVKESKQDESGMPNNRFLAERTGGTYSTLKVQPAELEDSGVYFCASSQDLVSGPNTGELFFGEGSRLTVL.

The CDR3 is CASSQIAGPLNEQFF. CDR3 coding DNA: TGTGCCAGCAGCCAAATAGCGGGGCCTTTAAATGAGCAGTTCTTC. The chain is built from TRBV7-3 and TRBJ2-1, with 8 nucleotides matching TRBD2. Germline V gene data show CDR1 as SGHTA and CDR2 as FQGTGA. This CDR3 region has 15 residues. V was clipped by 5 bases and J by 7 bases; unmatched bases: 10.

The V call is TRBV27, the J call TRBJ1-2; D remains ambiguous. This CDR3 contains 15 residues. The germline CDR1 and CDR2 sequences are MNHEY and SMNVEV (reference sequence). The V end lost 2 bases, the J end lost 1 base, and 11 bases lay between the germline ends. The CDR3 nucleotides read TGTGCCAGCAGTTTACTTCCGGTTATTAACTATGGCTACACCTTC. Translation gives CASSLLPVINYGYTF.

V is TRBV7-2 and J is TRBJ1-2; D unclear. Germline CDR1 and CDR2: SGHTA and FQGNSA. Trimming left V 5 bases short and J 10 bases short, with 14 bases between. The CDR3 consists of 12 residues. The CDR3 DNA is TGTGCCAGCAGCGGCCCCGTAAGGGACTACACCTTC. Residues: CASSGPVRDYTF.

The chain is built from TRBV6-1 and TRBJ1-1; D is unresolved. The CDR3 runs to 11 residues. Per germline, CDR1 MNHNS and CDR2 SASEGT. V shed 0 bases and J shed 8 bases, with 4 bases lying between them. Here the CDR3 reads CASSEAKEAFF. CDR3 in DNA: TGTGCCAGCAGTGAAGCAAAGGAAGCTTTCTTT.

The J gene is TRBJ2-7, the V gene TRBV20-1; no definite D call. Trimming stripped 3 bases from V and 5 bases from J, with 14 bases between. This CDR3 comprises 13 residues. Germline V lookup: CDR1 DFQATT, CDR2 SNEGSKA (reference sequence). CDR3 sequence reads: CSASLLRWNEQYF. CDR3 sequence (DNA): TGCAGTGCTAGTCTGTTGAGATGGAACGAGCAGTACTTC.

V usage is TRBV6-5 and J usage is TRBJ1-5; D not certain. This CDR3 comprises 14 residues. The germline V gene encodes CDR1 MNHEY and CDR2 SVGAGI. Trimming left V 7 bases short and J 0 bases short, with 10 bases between. CDR3 residues: CASTPRYSNQPQHF. The CDR3 region has the DNA TGTGCCAGCACCCCTAGATATAGCAATCAGCCCCAGCATTTT.

This sequence joins TRBV3-1 (or the pseudogene TRBV3-2) and TRBJ1-5; D is unresolved. The CDR3 runs 12 residues. Trimming took off 4 bases at V and 7 bases at J, with 8 bases between the two ends. Per the germline V gene, CDR1 is LGHDT and CDR2 is YNNKEL (reference sequence). CDR3 in amino acids: CASSPGGQPQHF. For the CDR3, the DNA is TGTGCCAGCAGCCCCGGAGGGCAGCCCCAGCATTTT.